What follows are 18 T cell receptor beta chains derived from one specimen sequenced in a study of T cell responses to AZD1222 COVID-19 vaccine (dated by TCRdb to the early 2020s). The time point label of this sample denotes: baseline before first vaccination. The library was prepared using the immunoSEQ multiplex PCR assay. Here the immuneACCESS table is served through TCRdb, limited to in-frame sequences with V and J called. Missing clones are a known gap in these copies; in checked studies unresolved V genes cover under half, and the rest lacks a known reason. Present in this sample are some 120,000 clones, about 92% of which were seen just once. The ten top clones hold approximately 1% of the sample. Sequences were derived from peripheral blood, sampled on day 0 of AZD1222 vaccination. The source of these receptors is an adult in good health.

This clone was counted a single time. V gene TRBV18 combines with J gene TRBJ1-1; no definite D call. Germline-derived CDR1 and CDR2 are KGHSH and LQKENI. The CDR3 spans 13 residues. Trimming removed 3 bases at V and 4 bases at J, with 9 bases between. The CDR3 spells CASSPSEGTEAFF. The DNA of the CDR3 is TGTGCCAGCTCACCTTCGGAAGGCACTGAAGCTTTCTTT.

The chain is built from TRBV5-1 and TRBJ2-7, with D perhaps TRBD1 or TRBD2 (5 bases each). The length of the CDR3 is 13 residues. The germline V and J ends were trimmed by 2 bases and 3 bases, with 9 bases remaining between them. Germline loops: CDR1 SGHRS, CDR2 YFSETQ. DNA of the CDR3: TGCGCCAGCAGCTTCGGGGCGAACTACGAGCAGTACTTC. It yields the protein CASSFGANYEQYF.

The V call is TRBV3-1 (or the pseudogene TRBV3-2), the J call TRBJ2-1; the match to TRBD2 covers 8 bases. CDR1 LGHDT and CDR2 YNNKEL come from the germline V gene (reference sequence). After removal of 5 bases from V and 9 bases from J, the junction contained 12 bases not matched to a gene. This CDR3 has 15 residues. CDR3 nucleotides: TGTGCCAGCAGCTTACCCGGGACTAGATCCGCTGAGCAGTTCTTC. Protein: CASSLPGTRSAEQFF.

This chain joins TRBV29-1 and TRBJ1-1; D is unresolved. V was clipped by 5 bases and J by 1 base, with 11 bases between them. The CDR3 contains 13 residues. Germline V gene sequence: CDR1 SQVTM, CDR2 ANQGSEA. CDR3 sequence reads: CSVQPGWNTEAFF. The CDR3 DNA reads as TGCAGCGTTCAGCCGGGATGGAACACTGAAGCTTTCTTT.

The V call is TRBV5-1, the J call TRBJ2-5, with TRBD1 identical over 8 bases. V gave up 1 base and J gave up 5 bases; unmatched junction bases: 4. The germline V gene has CDR1 SGHRS and CDR2 YFSETQ. CDR3 length: 14 amino acids. CDR3 residues: CASSLPQGAETQYF. The CDR3 DNA is TGCGCCAGCAGCTTGCCCCAGGGGGCTGAGACCCAGTACTTC. Drawing the rest from reference TRBV5-1 and TRBJ2-5, the complete variable domain is KAGVTQTPRYLIKTRGQQVTLSCSPISGHRSVSWYQQTPGQGLQFLFEYFSETQRNKGNFPGRFSGRQFSNSRSEMNVSTLELGDSALYLCASSLPQGAETQYFGPGTRLLVL.

This rearrangement joins TRBV28 to TRBJ2-1, with a tentative D call TRBD1 (5 bases). This CDR3 comprises 20 residues. V was trimmed by 7 bases and J by 4 bases, leaving 32 bases between them. Germline V gene data show CDR1 as MDHEN and CDR2 as SYDVKM. CDR3 sequence reads: CASNPTLVRAYKVGYNEQFF. For the CDR3, the DNA is TGTGCCAGCAACCCAACTCTGGTCAGGGCCTACAAAGTGGGGTACAATGAGCAGTTCTTC.

This chain joins TRBV2 and TRBJ1-2; maybe TRBD1 (5 bases). The germline CDR1 and CDR2 sequences are SNHLY and FYNNEI. This CDR3 has 13 amino acids. V lost 5 bases and J 0 bases, leaving 7 bases between the germline ends. CDR3 in amino acids: CASSPGPNYGYTF. CDR3 nucleotide sequence: TGTGCCAGCAGTCCGGGACCTAACTATGGCTACACCTTC.

The chain joins TRBV2 to TRBJ1-1, with D maybe TRBD1 (5 bases). The V end lost 3 bases, the J end lost 11 bases, and 16 bases lay between the germline ends. The CDR3 is made up of 13 amino acids. Germline loops: CDR1 SNHLY, CDR2 FYNNEI. This CDR3 is CASSDTIEGYAFF. CDR3 DNA sequence: TGTGCCAGCAGTGACACCATAGAGGGGTATGCTTTCTTT.

The V call is TRBV7-9, the J call TRBJ2-2; D not certain. The CDR3 runs 13 residues. Per germline, CDR1 SEHNR and CDR2 FQNEAQ (reference sequence). The V gene lost 3 bases and the J gene lost 2 bases, with 4 bases spanning the gap. The CDR3 region is CASSFENTGELFF. The CDR3, as DNA: TGTGCCAGCAGCTTTGAAAACACCGGGGAGCTGTTTTTT.

This rearrangement joins TRBV5-6 to TRBJ2-5, with 8 nucleotides matching TRBD2. The germline V gene encodes CDR1 SGHDT and CDR2 YYEEEE. The V and J ends lost 4 bases and 2 bases, in that order; junction bases with no gene match: 13. The CDR3 has 17 amino acids. CDR3 region: CASSRPPSGPQQETQYF. DNA for the CDR3: TGTGCCAGCAGCCGGCCCCCTAGCGGGCCACAGCAAGAGACCCAGTACTTC. Using reference TRBV5-6 and TRBJ2-5 for the parts outside the CDR3, the full variable domain is DAGVTQSPTHLIKTRGQQVTLRCSPKSGHDTVSWYQQALGQGPQFIFQYYEEEERQRGNFPDRFSGHQFPNYSSELNVNALLLGDSALYLCASSRPPSGPQQETQYFGPGTRLLVL.

V gene TRBV3-1 (or the pseudogene TRBV3-2) combines with J gene TRBJ2-5, with TRBD2 identical over 9 bases. Germline V gene data show CDR1 as LGHDT and CDR2 as YNNKEL (reference sequence). The CDR3 spans 16 residues. Trimming at V came to 4 bases and at J to 3 bases, leaving 9 bases not matched to a gene. As DNA, the CDR3 is TGTGCCAGCAGCCGGCCACTAGCGGGCTCTGAAGAGACCCAGTACTTC. Its protein product is CASSRPLAGSEETQYF.

The CDR3, as DNA: TGTGCCAGCAGTGTCCACAGCCTAACCTACGAGCAGTACTTC. Protein sequence: CASSVHSLTYEQYF. The genes are TRBV2 and TRBJ2-7; D gene ambiguous. Germline CDR1 reads SNHLY; CDR2 reads FYNNEI. The germline V and J ends were trimmed by 4 bases and 2 bases, with 12 bases remaining between them. The CDR3 is made up of 14 amino acids.

This chain uses TRBV2 with TRBJ2-7; 7 bases match TRBD2. Germline CDR1 is SNHLY and CDR2 is FYNNEI. This CDR3 is built from 14 residues. V lost 9 bases, J lost 2 bases, and 10 bases stayed unmatched. This CDR3 reads CASTGLAVTYEQYF. CDR3 DNA sequence: TGTGCCAGTACGGGTCTAGCGGTGACCTACGAGCAGTACTTC.

This chain uses TRBV18 with TRBJ2-7; TRBD2 matches 16 bases. The CDR3 sequence is 15 residues long. Losses at the gene ends were 3 bases for V and 6 bases for J; bases not matched to a gene: 2. Germline loops: CDR1 KGHSH, CDR2 LQKENI. The CDR3 sequence: CASSPGLAGGREQYF. The CDR3 nucleotides read TGTGCCAGCTCACCGGGACTAGCGGGAGGGCGCGAGCAGTACTTC.

J is TRBJ1-1 and V is TRBV6-5, with D possibly being TRBD1 (6 bases). Trimming removed 5 bases from V and 1 base from J, with 8 bases in between. CDR1 and CDR2 from the germline V gene are MNHEY and SVGAGI. This CDR3 is built from 13 residues. CDR3 residues: CASSQQGNTEAFF. For the CDR3, the DNA is TGTGCCAGCAGTCAACAGGGGAACACTGAAGCTTTCTTT.

V usage is TRBV6-1 and J usage is TRBJ2-3; tentative D call: TRBD1 (5 bases). This CDR3 is 15 amino acids long. Between the trimmed V and J ends, which lost 2 bases and 0 bases, there was a span of 9 bases. Per the germline V gene, CDR1 is MNHNS and CDR2 is SASEGT. The CDR3 spells CASSEIDSSTDTQYF. The CDR3 nucleotides are TGTGCCAGCAGTGAAATAGACAGCAGCACAGATACGCAGTATTTT.

The chain employs TRBV28 and TRBJ1-4, with 8 nucleotides matching TRBD1. The trim removed 5 bases at V and 6 bases at J, leaving 11 bases unmatched. The CDR3 extends over 16 amino acids. Germline V CDR1 and CDR2: MDHEN, SYDVKM. CDR3 bases: TGTGCCAGCAGTCCCGGACAGGGTGTCGGGCATGAAAAACTGTTTTTT. Its protein product is CASSPGQGVGHEKLFF.

The chain carries TRBV7-9 and TRBJ1-2; 8 bases fit TRBD1. Trimming removed 5 bases from V and 5 bases from J; junction bases left unmatched: 10. The CDR3 spans 15 residues. The germline CDR1 and CDR2 sequences are SEHNR and FQNEAQ (reference sequence). Here the CDR3 DNA reads TGTGCCAGCAGCCTTACCGGGACAGGTCTTTATGGCTACACCTTC. Translating gives CASSLTGTGLYGYTF.